The next 19 T cell receptor beta chains were all read from a single sample in a study of identical twins. TCRdb independently ran MiXCR on the 5' RACE reads; one entry per CDR3 protein. Counted here are around 500,000 distinct CDR3 sequences, 11% to 15% occurring once; the ten biggest clones make up around 0.57%. The same data also contributed to another study, on yellow fever vaccine responses in identical twins.

The sample consisted of CD4+ T cells sorted from blood. These receptor sequences come from a woman between 18 and 29 years old in good health.

This clonotype appeared a few times. The rearrangement uses TRBV5-1 and TRBJ2-5; D is ambiguous. Per the germline V gene, CDR1 is SGHRS and CDR2 is YFSETQ. V shed 2 bases and J shed 2 bases, with 13 bases lying between them. This CDR3 has 15 amino acids. CDR3 protein: CASSLGRISQETQYF. CDR3 nucleotides: TGCGCCAGCAGCTTAGGGCGGATATCACAAGAGACCCAGTACTTC. The full variable domain, with the rest looked up from reference TRBV5-1 and TRBJ2-5, is KAGVTQTPRYLIKTRGQQVTLSCSPISGHRSVSWYQQTPGQGLQFLFEYFSETQRNKGNFPGRFSGRQFSNSRSEMNVSTLELGDSALYLCASSLGRISQETQYFGPGTRLLVL.

V is TRBV24-1 and J is TRBJ2-1; D is possibly TRBD2 (6 bases). The CDR3 has 16 residues. CDR1 KGHDR and CDR2 SFDVKD come from the germline V gene. The V end was cut by 4 bases, the J end by 3 bases, with 15 bases between. CDR3 in DNA: TGTGCCACCAGTGACCCCCTTAGCGGTTTCTACAATGAGCAGTTCTTC. Translated: CATSDPLSGFYNEQFF.

This clonotype was detected only a few times. The V and J genes are TRBV20-1 and TRBJ2-5, with TRBD2 matching 9 bases. Germline lookup yields CDR1 DFQATT and CDR2 SNEGSKA (reference sequence). V lost 3 bases and J lost 0; bases outside the gene matches: 11. The CDR3 length is 17 residues. CDR3 sequence (DNA): TGCAGTGCTAGCTCCTTATCGACTAGCGGCCACCAAGAGACCCAGTACTTC. Its protein is CSASSLSTSGHQETQYF.

The gene calls are TRBV28 and TRBJ2-5; TRBD2 matches 10 bases. CDR1 and CDR2 from the germline V gene are MDHEN and SYDVKM. The CDR3 totals 13 residues. Losses at the gene ends were 10 bases for V and 1 base for J; bases not matched to a gene: 3. CDR3 sequence: CAMSGGAQETQYF. The CDR3 DNA reads as TGTGCCATGAGCGGGGGGGCCCAAGAGACCCAGTACTTC.

This clonotype was recorded a few times. J is TRBJ2-3 and V is TRBV20-1; 8 bases map to TRBD2. The CDR3 is made up of 13 amino acids. V trimming: 5 bases; J trimming: 0 bases; junction bases outside the gene matches: 1. Per germline, CDR1 DFQATT and CDR2 SNEGSKA (reference sequence). The DNA for the CDR3 is TGCAGTGCTTTAGCGGGGAGCACAGATACGCAGTATTTT. It specifies CSALAGSTDTQYF.

V and J are TRBV24-1 and TRBJ2-7; D perhaps matches TRBD1 (6 bases). CDR3 length equals 13 residues. Trimming removed 2 bases from V and 3 bases from J, with 7 bases in between. The V gene's germline CDR1 is KGHDR and CDR2 SFDVKD. CDR3 region: CATSDSDSYEQYF. The CDR3 DNA follows: TGTGCCACCAGTGATTCGGACAGCTACGAGCAGTACTTC.

The CDR3: CASSLTGTDSGYTF. The CDR3 region has the DNA TGTGCCAGCAGCTTAACCGGGACAGATAGTGGCTACACCTTC. The rearrangement links TRBV7-2 to TRBJ1-2; 7 positions agree with TRBD1. J lost 7 bases, V lost 2 bases, and 7 bases had no gene match. CDR1 is SGHTA, CDR2 FQGNSA, per germline. The CDR3 totals 14 residues.

The gene calls are TRBV4-2 and TRBJ1-1; 12 bases are shared with TRBD1. V dropped 5 bases and J dropped 9; count of bases not matched to a gene: 7. CDR3 length: 14 residues. The germline V gene has CDR1 LGHNA and CDR2 YNFKEQ. CDR3 sequence reads: CASSSAGTGGQAFF. In DNA, the CDR3 is TGTGCCAGCAGCTCCGCCGGGACAGGGGGCCAAGCTTTCTTT.

There are a few counts of this clonotype. Because it lacks the conserved phenylalanine or tryptophan at the end, this CDR3 is likely a read error. Because the CDR3's place on the DNA is in doubt, the DNA is left out and the CDR3 is given as listed by TCRdb. V is TRBV28 and J is TRBJ2-3; the table's D call, TRBD1, was not checked against the DNA. The germline V gene encodes CDR1 MDHEN and CDR2 SYDVKM. The CDR3 comprises 10 residues, both ends counted. CDR3 sequence reads: CASSFPRAEV.

The chain has TRBV20-1 and TRBJ2-7; no reliable D call. V lost 6 bases and J 1 base, leaving 13 bases between the germline ends. This CDR3 has 13 residues. Germline assignment: CDR1 DFQATT and CDR2 SNEGSKA (reference sequence). In DNA form, the CDR3 reads TGCAGTGCCGATGATGGTCTATCCTACGAGCAGTACTTC. It translates to CSADDGLSYEQYF.

The rearrangement uses TRBV20-1 and TRBJ2-3, with no clear D. This CDR3 comprises 10 residues. Per the germline V gene, CDR1 is DFQATT and CDR2 is SNEGSKA (reference sequence). The CDR3 loop reads CKPVEDTQYF. The CDR3 DNA is TGCAAACCCGTCGAAGATACGCAGTATTTT.

This clonotype was detected a few times. The rearrangement links TRBV4-2 to TRBJ2-3; no clear D gene. This CDR3 is 15 amino acids long. Germline values: CDR1 LGHNA, CDR2 YNFKEQ. With 1 base removed from V and 1 base from J, the gap between germline ends came to 9 bases. CDR3 region: CASSQGNRRTDTQYF. The CDR3, as DNA: TGTGCCAGCAGCCAAGGAAACCGGCGCACAGATACGCAGTATTTT.

This clonotype was seen a handful of times. V and J are TRBV6-2 or TRBV6-3 and TRBJ1-5; D may be TRBD1 (5 bases). The CDR3 loop spans 14 amino acids. V gave up 7 bases and J gave up 7 bases, with 17 bases separating them. Germline assignment: CDR1 MNHEY and CDR2 SVGEGT. CDR3: CASTAGRVGQPQHF. The CDR3 nucleotides are TGTGCCAGCACCGCGGGCAGGGTCGGACAGCCCCAGCATTTT.

The gene calls are TRBV4-2 and TRBJ1-5; no definite D call. The V gene lost 0 bases and the J gene lost 5 bases, with 8 bases spanning the gap. CDR1 is LGHNA, CDR2 YNFKEQ, per germline. This CDR3 spans 14 amino acids. DNA for the CDR3: TGTGCCAGCAGCCAAGATCTCAAATATCAGCCCCAGCATTTT. Protein product: CASSQDLKYQPQHF.

This clonotype was counted ten times or more. DNA of the CDR3: TGCGCCAGCAGCCAAGGACTAGCGGGAGCCCGTGAGCAGTTCTTC. Protein product: CASSQGLAGAREQFF. The chain carries TRBV4-3 and TRBJ2-1; 12 bases fit TRBD2. Germline assignment: CDR1 LGHNA and CDR2 YSLEER. V trimming: 1 base; J trimming: 9 bases; junction bases outside the gene matches: 4. This CDR3 has 15 amino acids.

The V and J genes are TRBV29-1 and TRBJ2-7; D unclear. This CDR3 is 11 amino acids long. CDR1 SQVTM and CDR2 ANQGSEA come from the germline V gene. V lost 3 bases, J lost 1 base, and 4 bases lay in between. Here the CDR3 DNA reads TGCAGCGTTGAGGAGTCCTACGAGCAGTACTTC. Translation gives CSVEESYEQYF.

This clonotype was detected only a few times. The J gene is TRBJ2-1, the V gene TRBV6-2 or TRBV6-3; D is unresolved. V shed 0 bases and J shed 0 bases, with 6 bases lying between them. CDR1 and CDR2 (germline): MNHEY, SVGEGT. The CDR3 totals 15 residues. CDR3 coding DNA: TGTGCCAGCAGTTACTCCCCCCGCTCCTACAATGAGCAGTTCTTC. This gives the protein CASSYSPRSYNEQFF.

The V and J genes are TRBV5-6 and TRBJ1-1; D is uncertain. Between the trimmed V and J ends, which lost 2 bases and 1 base, there was a span of 9 bases. Looked up from germline, CDR1 is SGHDT and CDR2 is YYEEEE. This CDR3 has 14 amino acids. CDR3 sequence: CASSFPKGNTEAFF. DNA for the CDR3: TGTGCCAGCAGCTTCCCGAAGGGGAACACTGAAGCTTTCTTT.

This clonotype was observed a few times. V gene TRBV2 combines with J gene TRBJ2-3; no clear D. From germline, CDR1 is SNHLY and CDR2 FYNNEI. The length of the CDR3 is 12 residues. Trimming pared 7 bases from V and 4 bases from J, leaving 9 bases between. CDR3 nucleotide sequence: TGTGCCAGCATAGAACGCGCAGATACGCAGTATTTT. This translates into CASIERADTQYF.